The entry that follows covers one TCR beta chain sequence. Assay: immunoSEQ multiplex PCR; the TCRdb copy retains only in-frame clones and omits some. The profile shows about 190,000 clones, 85% to 95% of them singletons. This sample was included in a study of T cell responses to AZD1222 COVID-19 vaccine. Germline trimming cut 0 bases from V and 2 bases from J; bases unmatched to any gene: 1. The CDR3 is made up of 15 amino acids. Germline assignment: CDR1 PRHDT and CDR2 FYEKMQ (reference sequence). The sample was peripheral blood, taken on day 0 of AZD1222 vaccination. The chain is built from TRBV13 and TRBJ2-5, with 9 positions matching TRBD2. This TCR was recovered from an adult in good health. The CDR3 region is CASSLGAGGQETQYF. The CDR3, as DNA: TGTGCCAGCAGCTTAGGAGCGGGGGGTCAAGAGACCCAGTACTTC. The whole variable domain, remainder taken from reference TRBV13 and TRBJ2-5, is AAGVIQSPRHLIKEKRETATLKCYPIPRHDTVYWYQQGPGQDPQFLISFYEKMQSDKGSIPDRFSAQQFSDYHSELNMSSLELGDSALYFCASSLGAGGQETQYFGPGTRLLVL.